This entry features one T cell receptor beta chain sequence. This CDR3 region has 10 residues. CDR1 and CDR2 from the germline V gene are MNHGY and SVAAGI. Ipilimumab, 1 mg/kg, started 14 to 28 days after autologous transplant. Repertoires were generated with immunoSEQ multiplex PCR, while TCRdb's copy carries only in-frame clones and drops some. The sample carries 15,000 to 20,000 clones, more than 80% recorded once. The data belong to a study of ipilimumab plus nivolumab after autologous stem cell transplantation. V and J are TRBV6-9 and TRBJ2-5; D is unclear. The receptor's source is a male donor with diffuse large B-cell lymphoma. Sequencing used PBMCs, obtained in a trial of ipilimumab plus nivolumab as post-transplant consolidation. CDR3 DNA sequence: TGTGCTTCTTCTGTAGAGACCCAGTACTTC. This translates into CASSVETQYF.